This T cell receptor beta chain stems from a study of CD8+CD57+ T cells in acquired aplastic anemia. CD8+CD57+ cell expansion, shown by flow cytometry, had occurred in the patients selected for sequencing. This CDR3 is built from 13 residues. Germline values: CDR1 LNHNV, CDR2 YYDKDF (reference sequence). V was cut by 5 bases and J by 7 bases, with 12 bases left in between. Researchers used genomic DNA as the template to profile TCR beta VDJ and CDR3. MiXCR, run by TCRdb on the reads, gives a single entry per CDR3 protein. The sample includes roughly 200,000 distinct CDR3 sequences, around three fifths of them seen just once.

The chain is built from TRBV15 and TRBJ1-5, with D perhaps matching TRBD1 (5 bases). The receptor was derived from a human donor with aplastic anemia. Sequencing was performed on sorted CD4+, CD8+, or CD8+CD57+ T cells (not recorded which) from PBMCs. CDR3 sequence: CATSGGVSQPQHF. The CDR3 bases are TGTGCCACCAGCGGAGGGGTGAGCCAGCCCCAGCATTTT.